This TCR beta chain was recovered during a study of CD8 T cells in ankylosing spondylitis (dated by TCRdb to 2016 to 2017). Some background on the complete study: The study set out to find disease-linked TCR variants by profiling T cell receptor beta repertoires in ankylosing spondylitis patients and healthy donors. The full study cohort was made up of roughly 25 ankylosing spondylitis patients and about a hundred healthy donors. Peripheral blood samples were taken, and synovial fluid was additionally collected from ankylosing spondylitis patients.

The CDR3, from cysteine to phenylalanine, totals 16 residues. The retained sequence is limited to the CDR3, 48 bases, with the frame set at the first base. As encoded in the germline V gene, CDR1 is MNHEY while CDR2 is SVGEGT. With respect to this clonotype: Its binding antigen is unknown. One end of the junction does not line up with germline, which may come from a read error.

The listed sequencing device is Illumina HiSeq 2500. TCR beta libraries were prepared by quantitative 5'-RACE with molecular barcodes. Processing in the source paper ran as follows. A new computational method, built on a probabilistic model of VDJ rearrangement, was used to identify disease-linked TCR variants. The public reads were reanalyzed by TCRdb: fastp trimming at Q25, MiXCR alignment, in-frame beta chains only. All rows with the same CDR3 protein become a single entry with the most common DNA and genes. The V and J calls were determined by TCRdb, not by the authors. The sample yields 700,000 to 1,000,000 distinct CDR3 sequences; 10% to 15% were counted once. In total, the top ten clones hold just over 0.5% of the sample. Findings and caveats that apply to the study as a whole: According to the report, matched synovial fluid samples from ankylosing spondylitis patients were significantly enriched for the disease-linked clones. Some of the motif variants had been reported before in the synovial fluid and blood of reactive arthritis patients, a finding that suggests common disease-initiation mechanisms. A TCR beta motif of several highly homologous amino acid variants appeared characteristic of blood from ankylosing spondylitis patients. The disease-linked clones had a CD8+ phenotype and were found at relatively low frequencies in peripheral blood.

This clonotype originated in a male donor with ankylosing spondylitis. The receptor chain draws on TRBV6-2 or TRBV6-3 and TRBJ1-2, and TRBD1 aligns with 7 junction nucleotides. Sequenced sample: blood, either unsorted or a sorted T cell fraction (not recorded which). The bases are TGTGCCAGCAGTTACTCGAGACAGGGAACCGCCTATGGCTGCACCTTC. Protein translation: CASSYSRQGTAYGCTF.